This TCR beta chain derives from a study of vaccination effects on CD4 cells after COVID-19. Findings of the study overall: There was only 1 of 255 vaccine-induced clones in healthy vaccinees that cross-reacted with common cold coronaviruses.

Concerning this clone itself: Its target is unknown.

Libraries were prepared by immunoSEQ multiplex PCR; TCRdb keeps only in-frame clonotypes and omits some of them. This sample yields tens of thousands of clones, of which roughly two thirds are seen a single time; over 4% belongs to the top ten. Cultured cells yielded isolated CD4+ T cells after around 10 days. According to the study, vaccine recipients showed no prior SARS-CoV-2 infection and negative nucleocapsid antibodies. Half-medium changes using IL-2 medium occurred on days 3 and 7. This specimen consisted of CD4+ T cells from PBMCs cultured without peptide, obtained before COVID-19 vaccination. The sequence was obtained from a human donor who received a COVID-19 vaccine.

The CDR3 DNA follows: TGTGCCAGCAGTTACCGGGAGGGTGGCTATGGCTACACCTTC. This codes for CASSYREGGYGYTF. This sequence joins TRBV6-5 and TRBJ1-2; D remains unclear. Trimming cost V 2 bases and J 4 bases, with 11 bases left between them. The CDR3 spans 14 residues. Per germline, CDR1 MNHEY and CDR2 SVGAGI.